Below are 10 T cell receptor beta chains sequenced from a single sample in a study of blood T cells in healthy people across ages. With a J-beta primer mix and a sample-barcoded 5' primer, a second PCR ran about 7 to 12 cycles. Using its own MiXCR run on the 5' RACE reads, TCRdb lists one record per CDR3 protein. The sample has over 1,500,000 distinct CDR3 sequences, around 48% seen once. The sequenced sample was blood. The receptor source for this set is a woman between 35 and 50 years old in good health.

This chain joins TRBV20-1 and TRBJ1-1; D remains unclear. Trimming removed 8 bases from V and 6 bases from J, with 16 bases in between. Looked up from germline, CDR1 is DFQATT and CDR2 is SNEGSKA (reference sequence). There are 12 residues in the CDR3. CDR3 nucleotides: TGCAGTCCAATGCGACGGGGAGCTGAAGCTTTCTTT. Its protein product is CSPMRRGAEAFF.

This chain connects TRBV20-1 to TRBJ2-5, with D perhaps matching TRBD2 (5 bases). The CDR3 covers 11 residues. Germline-derived CDR1 and CDR2 are DFQATT and SNEGSKA (reference sequence). V lost 5 bases, J lost 12 bases, and 16 bases lay in between. CDR3 residues: CSAPGIQHEYF. The CDR3 nucleotides are TGCAGTGCTCCCGGGATTCAGCACGAGTACTTC.

V is TRBV18 and J is TRBJ2-7, with TRBD2 matching over 8 bases. The ends lost 6 bases at V and 6 bases at J; junction bases unmatched: 10. Germline CDR1 and CDR2: KGHSH and LQKENI. The CDR3 consists of 14 residues. The CDR3 here is CASSPEGLVGEQYF. CDR3 bases: TGTGCCAGCTCCCCAGAGGGACTAGTAGGCGAGCAGTACTTC.

The chain employs TRBV7-9 and TRBJ2-3; no definite D call. Per the germline V gene, CDR1 is SEHNR and CDR2 is FQNEAQ (reference sequence). The V end lost 1 base, the J end lost 0 bases, and 8 bases lay between the germline ends. The CDR3 covers 15 residues. The CDR3 protein is CASSLGKSSTDTQYF. DNA for the CDR3: TGTGCCAGCAGCTTAGGAAAATCTAGCACAGATACGCAGTATTTT.

This clonotype was picked up a small number of times. The chain couples TRBV2 to TRBJ2-5, with D perhaps TRBD1 (5 bases). CDR1 is SNHLY and CDR2 is FYNNEI in the germline V gene. The CDR3 runs 12 residues. Trimming removed 7 bases at V and 2 bases at J, with 8 bases between. The CDR3 DNA reads as TGTGCCAGCACCACAGGTCAAGAGACCCAGTACTTC. It is translated as CASTTGQETQYF. The full variable domain, with the rest looked up from reference TRBV2 and TRBJ2-5, is EPEVTQTPSHQVTQMGQEVILRCVPISNHLYFYWYRQILGQKVEFLVSFYNNEISEKSEIFDDQFSVERPDGSNFTLKIRSTKLEDSAMYFCASTTGQETQYFGPGTRLLVL.

V is TRBV7-9 and J is TRBJ1-5, with D possibly being TRBD1 (6 bases). The germline V and J ends were trimmed by 5 bases and 3 bases, with 17 bases remaining between them. Per the germline V gene, CDR1 is SEHNR and CDR2 is FQNEAQ (reference sequence). The CDR3 covers 16 residues. CDR3 nucleotide sequence: TGTGCCAGCAGCCCGAAAGGGGGAGGCTCCAATCAGCCCCAGCATTTT. Its protein is CASSPKGGGSNQPQHF.

The chain links TRBV6-5 to TRBJ1-4; tentatively, D is TRBD1 (6 bases). Trimming removed 2 bases at V and 7 bases at J, with 14 bases between. Germline V gives CDR1 MNHEY, CDR2 SVGAGI. CDR3 length: 15 residues. In DNA, the CDR3 is TGTGCCAGCAGTTACACAGGGAGTATCGCTGAAAAACTGTTTTTT. It translates to CASSYTGSIAEKLFF.

This rearrangement joins TRBV28 to TRBJ2-6; D remains unclear. The CDR3 runs 14 residues. V lost 6 bases, J lost 3 bases, and 9 bases lay in between. Germline V CDR1 and CDR2: MDHEN, SYDVKM. CDR3 sequence reads: CASRYADGANVLTF. The CDR3 DNA follows: TGTGCCAGCAGATACGCGGATGGGGCCAACGTCCTGACTTTC.

This chain uses TRBV4-3 with TRBJ1-4; no reliable D call. Deletions cut 0 bases from V and 5 bases from J, with 10 bases between. This CDR3 spans 15 amino acids. The V gene's germline CDR1 is LGHNA and CDR2 YSLEER. The CDR3 loop is CASSQEGGRNEKLFF. CDR3 in DNA: TGCGCCAGCAGCCAAGAGGGAGGGCGGAATGAAAAACTGTTTTTT.

The rearrangement links TRBV20-1 to TRBJ2-3; 8 nucleotides align to TRBD2. Trimming at V came to 0 bases and at J to 3 bases, leaving 2 bases not matched to a gene. The CDR3 has 14 amino acids. Per the germline V gene, CDR1 is DFQATT and CDR2 is SNEGSKA (reference sequence). The CDR3 protein is CSARDAGGTDTQYF. DNA for the CDR3: TGCAGTGCTAGAGACGCGGGGGGTACAGATACGCAGTATTTT.